This entry concerns a single TCR beta chain. Per the original data handling: Amplification from reference gene primers served as the basis for estimated nucleated cell counts. Profiled with immunoSEQ multiplex PCR; TCRdb holds only in-frame clones, not every one. Clonal size and the V and J genes are those of that table, whereas D and trimming came from the DNA. The sample consists of around 300,000 clones, around 86% of them appearing once. These data originate in a study of blood T cell repertoires in COVID-19. The CDR3 is made up of 12 amino acids. Looked up from germline, CDR1 is MDHEN and CDR2 is SYDVKM. The V end was cut by 1 base, the J end by 14 bases, with 12 bases between.

The sample consisted of peripheral blood. This TCR was recovered from a man aged 50 or older with active or convalescent COVID-19. The J gene is TRBJ2-1, the V gene TRBV28; weak D call: TRBD1 (6 bases). In DNA form, the CDR3 reads TGTGCCAGCAGTTTATACCGACAGGAGGAGTTCTTC. Encoded protein: CASSLYRQEEFF. The variable domain in full, completed from reference TRBV28 and TRBJ2-1, reads DVKVTQSSRYLVKRTGEKVFLECVQDMDHENMFWYRQDPGLGLRLIYFSYDVKMKEKGDIPEGYSVSREKKERFSLILESASTNQTSMYLCASSLYRQEEFFGPGTRLTVL.